This T cell receptor (beta chain) was sequenced in a study of shared clonotypes between healthy human individuals. Broader study findings: Against clonotypes common to all four donors, non-shared ones had lower generation probabilities.

Sequencing was at deep level. This table comes from immunoSEQ multiplex PCR, and its TCRdb copy is limited to in-frame clones, with some not included. The sample yields fewer than 1 million clones, 96% seen once. Positive CCR7 selection of CD45RO-negative cells yielded the naive CD8 cells, and terminally differentiated effector memory CD45RA+ cells were excluded. Note on this clone: The antigen is undetermined.

This TCR was recovered from a man aged 30-40 years in good health. The sample taken for sequencing was naive CD8+ T cells sorted from blood.

Written as DNA, the CDR3 is TGTGCCAGCAGCTTGGGTGGGGTCGTGAACACTGAAGCTTTCTTT. This encodes CASSLGGVVNTEAFF. The chain combines TRBV5-8 with TRBJ1-1, with D unresolved. This CDR3 region has 15 residues. Germline V gives CDR1 SGHTS, CDR2 YDEGEE. Trimming shortened V by 0 bases and J by 0 bases, and 9 bases separated the two germline ends.